The 26 T cell receptor beta chains reported below all come from one sample, sequenced in a study of blood T cell repertoires in COVID-19. Assay used: immunoSEQ multiplex PCR; TCRdb lists only in-frame clones, some missing. The profile shows around 150,000 clones, about 87% of them singletons. Input material: peripheral blood. The receptors come from a human donor with COVID-19, enrolled during active disease. The donor label of this sample is uncertain.

The sample holds one count of this clone. The rearrangement uses TRBV12-3 or TRBV12-4 and TRBJ1-2; D unresolved. Trimming removed 6 bases from V and 2 bases from J, with 10 bases in between. The CDR3 covers 13 residues. This chain's CDR3 is CASSGGRNYGYTF. CDR3 nucleotides: TGTGCCAGCAGCGGCGGAAGGAACTATGGCTACACCTTC.

To note about this clone: At one end, the junction sequence differs from germline, possibly due to a read error. The chain has TRBV5-1 and TRBJ1-6; 9 positions match TRBD1. Germline V gene data show CDR1 as SGHRS and CDR2 as YFSETQ. The CDR3 has 17 residues. The CDR3 bases are TGCTCCAGCAGCTGGGGACAGGGCAGGACCTATAATTCACCCCTCCACTTT. Translating it yields CSSSWGQGRTYNSPLHF.

The CDR3 loop reads CASSESKRDTQYF. CDR3 nucleotides: TGTGCCAGCAGTGAATCAAAACGGGATACGCAGTATTTT. The V and J genes are TRBV25-1 and TRBJ2-3; D is unclear. CDR1 is MGHDK, CDR2 SYGVNS, per germline. The V end lost 1 base, the J end lost 6 bases, and 8 bases lay between the germline ends. The CDR3 is made up of 13 amino acids.

Note on this clone: This CDR3 is also generated by other DNA sequences in the sample. The chain is built from TRBV18 and TRBJ1-4; no firm D call. Germline lookup yields CDR1 KGHSH and CDR2 LQKENI. V was trimmed by 3 bases and J by 4 bases, leaving 9 bases between them. This CDR3 is built from 14 residues. Here the CDR3 DNA reads TGTGCCAGCTCACCTAGAGGGAGTAATGAAAAACTGTTTTTT. Protein: CASSPRGSNEKLFF.

J is TRBJ2-7 and V is TRBV27, with D possibly TRBD1 on 5 matching bases. V lost 3 bases, J lost 2 bases, and 14 bases lay in between. In germline, CDR1 is MNHEY, CDR2 SMNVEV (reference sequence). The CDR3 totals 15 residues. DNA of the CDR3: TGTGCCAGCAGTTTCACCCGCAAAGGGGCCTACGAGCAGTACTTC. Translation gives CASSFTRKGAYEQYF.

V gene TRBV28 combines with J gene TRBJ2-3, with 8 bases that match TRBD2. Unmatched junction bases numbered 8, after V lost 6 bases and J lost 0 bases. Germline V gene data show CDR1 as MDHEN and CDR2 as SYDVKM. The CDR3 has 16 residues. CDR3 sequence (DNA): TGTGCCAGCAGCGGCGGGGGGCTCGGTAGCACAGATACGCAGTATTTT. Protein: CASSGGGLGSTDTQYF.

The V call is TRBV5-1, the J call TRBJ1-1, with unresolved D. Germline assignment: CDR1 SGHRS and CDR2 YFSETQ. Trimming pared 0 bases from V and 4 bases from J, leaving 13 bases between. CDR3 length equals 15 residues. CDR3 protein: CASSLEVRVATEAFF. The CDR3 DNA reads TGCGCCAGCAGCTTGGAGGTCCGGGTTGCCACTGAAGCTTTCTTT. Full variable domain (rest looked up from reference TRBV5-1 and TRBJ1-1): KAGVTQTPRYLIKTRGQQVTLSCSPISGHRSVSWYQQTPGQGLQFLFEYFSETQRNKGNFPGRFSGRQFSNSRSEMNVSTLELGDSALYLCASSLEVRVATEAFFGQGTRLTVV.

V gene TRBV29-1 combines with J gene TRBJ1-6; 8 bases map to TRBD1. With V trimmed by 7 bases and J by 7 bases, 6 bases remained unmatched. The germline CDR1 and CDR2 sequences are SQVTM and ANQGSEA. The CDR3 is made up of 13 amino acids. CDR3 sequence (DNA): TGCAGCGCCCGGGACAGGAGCAATTCACCCCTCCACTTT. Residues: CSARDRSNSPLHF. The complete variable domain, with remaining parts taken from reference TRBV29-1 and TRBJ1-6, reads SAVISQKPSRDICQRGTSLTIQCQVDSQVTMMFWYRQQPGQSLTLIATANQGSEATYESGFVIDKFPISRPNLTFSTLTVSNMSPEDSSIYLCSARDRSNSPLHFGNGTRLTVT.

The chain recombines TRBV19 with TRBJ1-2; D gene uncertain. The CDR3 is 15 residues long. V gave up 2 bases and J gave up 6 bases, with 16 bases separating them. The germline CDR1 and CDR2 sequences are LNHDA and SQIVND (reference sequence). CDR3 protein: CASSIISRHWDGYTF. The CDR3 nucleotides read TGTGCCAGTAGTATAATATCGAGGCACTGGGATGGCTACACCTTC.

The chain combines TRBV5-8 with TRBJ2-5; perhaps TRBD1 as D (6 bases). V was clipped by 2 bases and J by 5 bases, with 10 bases between them. The CDR3 is made up of 13 amino acids. Per the germline V gene, CDR1 is SGHTS and CDR2 is YDEGEE. The CDR3 nucleotides are TGTGCCAGCAGCTTTCAGGGGCGGGAGACCCAGTACTTC. Protein sequence: CASSFQGRETQYF.

This rearrangement joins TRBV12-3 or TRBV12-4 to TRBJ1-2; D not certain. This CDR3 contains 12 residues. The V and J ends lost 5 bases and 7 bases respectively, with 11 bases between them. CDR3 nucleotides: TGTGCCAGCAGTCCGTACTATTCTGGCTACACCTTC. It codes for CASSPYYSGYTF.

This clone has a single count. The sample holds other DNA sequences that translate to the same CDR3. The V and J genes are TRBV6-5 and TRBJ2-1, with 9 bases fitting TRBD1. Germline V gene data show CDR1 as MNHEY and CDR2 as SVGAGI. The CDR3 extends over 15 amino acids. V shed 2 bases, J shed 3 bases, and the junction held 2 bases outside the gene matches. The CDR3 DNA sequence: TGTGCCAGCAGTTACCGGACAGGGGTCTACAATGAGCAGTTCTTC. This encodes CASSYRTGVYNEQFF.

The rearrangement uses TRBV5-5 and TRBJ2-7; 10 nucleotides agree with TRBD1. Germline assignment: CDR1 SGHKS and CDR2 YYEKEE (reference sequence). The CDR3 is 15 amino acids. J was trimmed by 6 bases and V by 4 bases; bases with no gene match: 10. The CDR3 DNA is TGTGCCAGCAGCGAAACGCGACAGGGGGCTGGCGAGCAGTACTTC. It codes for CASSETRQGAGEQYF.

The chain uses TRBV6-2 or TRBV6-3 and TRBJ1-2; D gene unclear. V gave up 4 bases and J gave up 3 bases, with 18 bases separating them. The germline V gene encodes CDR1 MNHEY and CDR2 SVGEGT. There are 16 residues in the CDR3. The CDR3 DNA is TGTGCCAGCAGTTCACCCCGACACGGTGGGCACTATGGCTACACCTTC. Its translation: CASSSPRHGGHYGYTF.

The chain recombines TRBV6-5 with TRBJ2-2; tentatively, D is TRBD1 (6 bases). Germline lookup yields CDR1 MNHEY and CDR2 SVGAGI. This CDR3 is 14 amino acids long. Trimming pared 4 bases from V and 6 bases from J, leaving 12 bases between. The DNA for the CDR3 is TGTGCCAGCAGTTTGGACAGCCGGTCCGGGGAGCTGTTTTTT. It specifies CASSLDSRSGELFF.

This sequence joins TRBV5-1 and TRBJ2-5; unclear D gene. CDR1 is SGHRS and CDR2 is YFSETQ in the germline V gene. V was clipped by 0 bases and J by 1 base, with 7 bases between them. The CDR3 loop spans 14 amino acids. The CDR3: CASSLVGIQETQYF. The CDR3 DNA is TGCGCCAGCAGCTTGGTTGGCATCCAAGAGACCCAGTACTTC.

The chain has TRBV13 and TRBJ2-7, with D tentatively TRBD1 (5 bases). The CDR3 contains 16 residues. V shed 1 base and J shed 5 bases, with 18 bases lying between them. From germline, CDR1 is PRHDT and CDR2 FYEKMQ (reference sequence). The CDR3 DNA reads as TGTGCCAGCAGCTTAGTAGGACACTCTGATTTGCACGAGCAGTACTTC. It yields the protein CASSLVGHSDLHEQYF.

This clone was seen once. This chain joins TRBV2 and TRBJ1-1, with 7 bases aligning to TRBD1. The V segment lost 6 bases and the J segment 1 base; nucleotides outside the gene matches: 2. The CDR3 totals 13 residues. CDR1 is SNHLY and CDR2 is FYNNEI in the germline V gene. The CDR3 nucleotides are TGTGCCAGCAGGGGACAGCCGAACACTGAAGCTTTCTTT. Encoded protein: CASRGQPNTEAFF.

J is TRBJ1-1 and V is TRBV10-3; D uncertain. V lost 0 bases and J 2 bases, leaving 7 bases between the germline ends. Germline V gives CDR1 ENHRY, CDR2 SYGVKD. CDR3 size: 14 residues. The CDR3 is CAISESLENTEAFF. Here the CDR3 DNA reads TGTGCCATCAGTGAGTCGCTAGAAAACACTGAAGCTTTCTTT.

This chain links TRBV5-1 with TRBJ1-1, with D unresolved. Germline CDR1 SGHRS, CDR2 YFSETQ. This CDR3 is built from 14 residues. V was pared by 1 base and J by 1 base, with 8 bases between. The CDR3: CASSLPEGNTEAFF. The CDR3 DNA is TGCGCCAGCAGCTTGCCGGAGGGGAACACTGAAGCTTTCTTT.

As to this clone: Other DNA sequences in the sample encode the same CDR3. The chain couples TRBV18 to TRBJ2-1; TRBD2 matches 7 bases. CDR1 and CDR2 (germline): KGHSH, LQKENI. V was pared by 3 bases and J by 10 bases, with 6 bases of the junction left unmatched. The CDR3 has 13 amino acids. The CDR3 sequence: CASSPRGGDEQFF. CDR3 nucleotide sequence: TGTGCCAGCTCACCTCGGGGAGGGGACGAGCAGTTCTTC.

In this sample, this clone turned up once. J is TRBJ2-7 and V is TRBV6-5, with D perhaps matching TRBD1 (5 bases). This CDR3 region has 14 residues. Germline values: CDR1 MNHEY, CDR2 SVGAGI. The V end was cut by 5 bases, the J end by 7 bases, with 18 bases between. The DNA of the CDR3 is TGTGCCAGCAGTATACAGGTTTCCCAAGGGGAGCAGTACTTC. This sequence encodes CASSIQVSQGEQYF.

The rearrangement joins TRBV7-9 to TRBJ1-1, with D unresolved. The CDR3 is made up of 14 amino acids. Germline V gives CDR1 SEHNR, CDR2 FQNEAQ (reference sequence). V shed 1 base and J shed 3 bases, with 9 bases lying between them. For the CDR3, the DNA is TGTGCCAGCAGCTTAGTGGAGGCGCACACTGAAGCTTTCTTT. This sequence encodes CASSLVEAHTEAFF.

V and J are TRBV29-1 and TRBJ2-1, with 7 bases lining up with TRBD2. V lost 6 bases to trimming and J lost 0 bases; unmatched junction nucleotides: 5. CDR1 is SQVTM, CDR2 ANQGSEA, per germline. CDR3 length equals 14 residues. CDR3 nucleotide sequence: TGCAGCGTCTTCGGGGGGAGCTCCTACAATGAGCAGTTCTTC. Residues: CSVFGGSSYNEQFF.

V and J are TRBV14 and TRBJ1-6; D is unclear. The germline V gene has CDR1 SGHDN and CDR2 FVKESK. The ends were cut back, 0 bases at V and 6 bases at J, with 3 bases in the middle. The CDR3 has 13 residues. For the CDR3, the DNA is TGTGCCAGCAGCCAAGACGGTAATTCACCCCTCCACTTT. Protein: CASSQDGNSPLHF.

This chain connects TRBV5-3 to TRBJ2-7; the match to TRBD1 covers 7 bases. TRBV5-3 is an open reading frame whose function is uncertain. The trim removed 4 bases at V and 2 bases at J, leaving 9 bases unmatched. The CDR3 covers 15 residues. CDR3 bases: TGTGCCAGAAGCCGATCGGGACAGTGTACCTACGAGCAGTACTTC. This gives the protein CARSRSGQCTYEQYF.